Described below is a single TCR beta chain sequence and its context. The entry originates in a study of blood T cell repertoires in COVID-19. Clones were read by immunoSEQ multiplex PCR, and TCRdb kept only the in-frame ones, dropping some. The top ten hold 1.8% of the sample, which has just over 300,000 clones, roughly 89% seen once. The germline V and J ends were trimmed by 0 bases and 8 bases, with 7 bases remaining between them. CDR3 size: 12 residues. Germline V gene data show CDR1 as KGHSH and CDR2 as LQKENI. This rearrangement joins TRBV18 to TRBJ1-2; tentatively, D is TRBD1 (6 bases). The sample consisted of peripheral blood. The receptor was derived from a woman in her thirties with COVID-19, enrolled during active disease. CDR3 in amino acids: CASSPPGTGYTF. The CDR3 bases are TGTGCCAGCTCACCACCGGGGACAGGCTACACCTTC.